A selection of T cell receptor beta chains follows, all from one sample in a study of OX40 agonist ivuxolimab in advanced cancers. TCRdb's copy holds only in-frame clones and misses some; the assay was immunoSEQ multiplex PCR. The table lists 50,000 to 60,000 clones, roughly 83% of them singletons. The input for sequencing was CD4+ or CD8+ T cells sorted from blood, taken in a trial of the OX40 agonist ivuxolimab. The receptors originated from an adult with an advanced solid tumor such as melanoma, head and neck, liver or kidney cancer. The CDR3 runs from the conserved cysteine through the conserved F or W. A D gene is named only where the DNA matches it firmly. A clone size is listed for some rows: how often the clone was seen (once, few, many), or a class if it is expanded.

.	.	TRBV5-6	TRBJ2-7	TGTGCCAGCAGATTTGGGCAGGGAACCTACGAGCAGTACTTC	CASRFGQGTYEQYF
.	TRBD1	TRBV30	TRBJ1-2	TGTGCCTGGCACCGGGACAGGGGAGGCTATGGCTACACCTTC	CAWHRDRGGYGYTF
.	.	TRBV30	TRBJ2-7	TGTGCCTGGGGCCATTACATCTACGAGCAGTACTTC	CAWGHYIYEQYF
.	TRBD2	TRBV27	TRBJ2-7	TGTGCCAGCAGTTTATGGCCTAGCGGGAGCAACGAGCAGTACTTC	CASSLWPSGSNEQYF
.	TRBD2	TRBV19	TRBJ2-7	TGTGCCAGTAGTATAGAGGCGGGAGTGAGCTACGAGCAGTACTTC	CASSIEAGVSYEQYF
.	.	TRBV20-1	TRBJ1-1	TGCAGTGCGCCCACCGGGACTGAAGCTTTCTTT	CSAPTGTEAFF
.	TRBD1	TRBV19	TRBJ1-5	TGTGCCAGTACCCCCGGGACAGGGGGTTATAGCAATCAGCCCCAGCATTTT	CASTPGTGGYSNQPQHF
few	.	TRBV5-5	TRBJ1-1	TGTGCCAGCAGCTCACATGGGGCCAAGAACACTGAAGCTTTCTTT	CASSSHGAKNTEAFF
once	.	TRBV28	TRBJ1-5	TGTGCCAGCATCCCTGGGAGGAACAATCAGCCCCAGCATTTT	CASIPGRNNQPQHF
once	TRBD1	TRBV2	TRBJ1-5	TGTGCCAGCAGCGATAAAGACAGGGGAATAGGGTATAGCAATCAGCCCCAGCATTTT	CASSDKDRGIGYSNQPQHF
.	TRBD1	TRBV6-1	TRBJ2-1	TGTGCCAGCATCGACGGGACAGGGTACAATGAGCAGTTCTTC	CASIDGTGYNEQFF
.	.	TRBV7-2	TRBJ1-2	TGTGCCAGCAGCTTAGGACAGGCGACGATCTATGGCTACACCTTC	CASSLGQATIYGYTF
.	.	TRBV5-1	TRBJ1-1	TGCGCCAGCAGCTTGATAGAGAACACTGAAGCTTTCTTT	CASSLIENTEAFF
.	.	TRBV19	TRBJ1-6	TGTGCCAGTAGGTCGCCCGACGGGTATTCACCCCTCCACTTT	CASRSPDGYSPLHF
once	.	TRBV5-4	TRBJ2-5	TGTGCCAGCAGCTTTGGGCGGGAAGAGACCCAGTACTTC	CASSFGREETQYF
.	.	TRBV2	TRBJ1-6	TGTGCCAGCAGGACAGCAAGCTCCTATAATTCACCCCTCCACTTT	CASRTASSYNSPLHF